The rows below give T cell receptor beta chains drawn from one sample of a study of T cells in localized non-small cell lung cancer. The repertoire was sequenced with immunoSEQ multiplex PCR; TCRdb's copy has only in-frame clones and lacks some. The table lists just under 80,000 clones, 80% of them singletons. Specimen: peripheral blood, collected before any cancer treatment. These receptors were taken from a female donor older than 55 with stage I lung adenocarcinoma. The CDR3 runs from the conserved cysteine through the conserved F or W. A D gene is named only where the DNA matches it firmly. Clone size is stated in some rows and not others, as once, few, many or a class when expanded.

v_gene: TRBV7-9
abundance: -
d_gene: TRBD2
len: 16
j_gene: TRBJ2-7
CDR3nt: TGTGCCAGCACCTCTAATTCGGGGGGAAGCTCCTACGAGCAGTACTTC
CDR3aa: CASTSNSGGSSYEQYF

v_gene: TRBV30
abundance: -
d_gene: -
len: 11
j_gene: TRBJ1-2
CDR3nt: TGTGCCTGGACAGTTAACCATGGCTACACCTTC
CDR3aa: CAWTVNHGYTF

v_gene: TRBV27
abundance: -
d_gene: TRBD2
len: 15
j_gene: TRBJ2-7
CDR3nt: TGTGCCAGCAGTTTGGGCGGGAGTGGGAGCTACGAGCAGTACTTC
CDR3aa: CASSLGGSGSYEQYF

v_gene: TRBV9
abundance: -
d_gene: -
len: 16
j_gene: TRBJ1-4
CDR3nt: TGTGCCAGCAGCGTATCACCCAGTGCAACTAATGAAAAACTGTTTTTT
CDR3aa: CASSVSPSATNEKLFF

v_gene: TRBV19
abundance: -
d_gene: -
len: 15
j_gene: TRBJ2-1
CDR3nt: TGTGCCAGTAGTAACCCCTTCGGACAGCTCAATGAGCAGTTCTTC
CDR3aa: CASSNPFGQLNEQFF

v_gene: TRBV18
abundance: -
d_gene: -
len: 14
j_gene: TRBJ2-3
CDR3nt: TGTGCCAGCTCACCACCGGTCAACGGAGATACGCAGTATTTT
CDR3aa: CASSPPVNGDTQYF

v_gene: TRBV7-9
abundance: -
d_gene: -
len: 14
j_gene: TRBJ1-1
CDR3nt: TGTGCCAGCAGCCGGGACGGCAAGAACACTGAAGCTTTCTTT
CDR3aa: CASSRDGKNTEAFF

v_gene: TRBV5-6
abundance: -
d_gene: -
len: 16
j_gene: TRBJ1-3
CDR3nt: TGTGCCAGCAGCACTCTACAGGGAGGAGCTGGAAACACCATATATTTT
CDR3aa: CASSTLQGGAGNTIYF

v_gene: TRBV5-1
abundance: -
d_gene: -
len: 15
j_gene: TRBJ1-4
CDR3nt: TGCGCCAGCAGCCCGGAAGGGTTTCCTAATGAAAAACTGTTTTTT
CDR3aa: CASSPEGFPNEKLFF

v_gene: TRBV2
abundance: -
d_gene: -
len: 12
j_gene: TRBJ1-2
CDR3nt: TGTGCCAGCAGACCGGACGGGAATGGCTACACCTTC
CDR3aa: CASRPDGNGYTF

v_gene: TRBV12-5
abundance: -
d_gene: -
len: 14
j_gene: TRBJ1-6
CDR3nt: TGTGCTAGTGGTTTGAGTACTTATAATTCACCCCTCCACTTT
CDR3aa: CASGLSTYNSPLHF

v_gene: TRBV19
abundance: few
d_gene: TRBD2
len: 18
j_gene: TRBJ2-1
CDR3nt: TGTGCCAGTAGTATTCCTAGCGGGAGGGCCGCGGTCTACAATGAGCAGTTCTTC
CDR3aa: CASSIPSGRAAVYNEQFF

v_gene: TRBV2
abundance: -
d_gene: -
len: 16
j_gene: TRBJ2-2
CDR3nt: TGTGCCAGCAGTGAAAATAGGGGGTCCATCACCGGGGAGCTGTTTTTT
CDR3aa: CASSENRGSITGELFF

v_gene: TRBV5-1
abundance: -
d_gene: -
len: 14
j_gene: TRBJ2-4
CDR3nt: TGCGCCAGCAGCTTGGAGACAGCACTAAACATTCAGTACTTC
CDR3aa: CASSLETALNIQYF

v_gene: TRBV19
abundance: -
d_gene: -
len: 14
j_gene: TRBJ2-5
CDR3nt: TGTGCCAGTAGTTTCAATCTAGCACAAAGGACCCAGTACTTC
CDR3aa: CASSFNLAQRTQYF

v_gene: TRBV19
abundance: -
d_gene: -
len: 15
j_gene: TRBJ2-3
CDR3nt: TGTGCCAGTAGAGAGGGGGGGAGGCGCACAGATACGCAGTATTTT
CDR3aa: CASREGGRRTDTQYF

v_gene: TRBV7-2
abundance: -
d_gene: TRBD2
len: 18
j_gene: TRBJ2-7
CDR3nt: TGTGCCAGCAGCTCTAGGGTTGGGACTAGCGGGAGACGCGGCGAGCAGTACTTC
CDR3aa: CASSSRVGTSGRRGEQYF

v_gene: TRBV6-5
abundance: -
d_gene: -
len: 12
j_gene: TRBJ1-5
CDR3nt: TGTGCCAGCATTGGGGGCAATCAGCCCCAGCATTTT
CDR3aa: CASIGGNQPQHF

v_gene: TRBV7-6
abundance: once
d_gene: -
len: 11
j_gene: TRBJ2-7
CDR3nt: TGTGCCATCCGGACGGCGTACGAGCAGTACTTC
CDR3aa: CAIRTAYEQYF

v_gene: TRBV7-2
abundance: few
d_gene: -
len: 13
j_gene: TRBJ1-5
CDR3nt: TGTGCCAGCAGCCCTCGAGGAAATCAGCCCCAGCATTTT
CDR3aa: CASSPRGNQPQHF

v_gene: TRBV19
abundance: -
d_gene: TRBD1
len: 17
j_gene: TRBJ1-6
CDR3nt: TGTGCCAGTAGCGTAAAGACCCCGGGACAGGGTTACTCACCCCTCCACTTT
CDR3aa: CASSVKTPGQGYSPLHF

v_gene: TRBV6-5
abundance: -
d_gene: -
len: 11
j_gene: TRBJ2-7
CDR3nt: TGTGCCAGCAGTCAGGGGCTGAGGCAGTACTTC
CDR3aa: CASSQGLRQYF

v_gene: TRBV28
abundance: -
d_gene: TRBD2
len: 13
j_gene: TRBJ2-7
CDR3nt: TGTGCCAGCATCCTTAGCGGGAGCGGGGAGCAGTACTTC
CDR3aa: CASILSGSGEQYF

v_gene: TRBV12-5
abundance: -
d_gene: -
len: 14
j_gene: TRBJ2-2
CDR3nt: TGTGCTAGTGGTTTATCAGGGGTCACCGGGGAGCTGTTTTTT
CDR3aa: CASGLSGVTGELFF

v_gene: TRBV11-3
abundance: -
d_gene: TRBD1
len: 12
j_gene: TRBJ2-2
CDR3nt: TGTGCCAGCAGCTTAGTACAGGGGAAGATGTTTTTT
CDR3aa: CASSLVQGKMFF

v_gene: TRBV11-3
abundance: -
d_gene: TRBD1
len: 17
j_gene: TRBJ2-7
CDR3nt: TGTGCCAGCAGCTATGGAAGGGGGAAAGGACAGGACTACGAGCAGTACTTC
CDR3aa: CASSYGRGKGQDYEQYF

v_gene: TRBV6-6
abundance: -
d_gene: -
len: 13
j_gene: TRBJ2-7
CDR3nt: TGTGCCAGCAGCCCAGGGGGGGGGAGTGAGCAGTACTTC
CDR3aa: CASSPGGGSEQYF

v_gene: TRBV11-2
abundance: -
d_gene: -
len: 15
j_gene: TRBJ1-2
CDR3nt: TGTGCCAGCAGCTTAGACCGGGGGTCTAACTATGGCTACACCTTC
CDR3aa: CASSLDRGSNYGYTF

v_gene: TRBV19
abundance: -
d_gene: -
len: 17
j_gene: TRBJ2-5
CDR3nt: TGTGCCAGTAGTATAAGGGGTCCAGGGCCACGAGGAGAGACCCAGTACTTC
CDR3aa: CASSIRGPGPRGETQYF

v_gene: TRBV2
abundance: -
d_gene: TRBD1
len: 18
j_gene: TRBJ2-1
CDR3nt: TGTGCCAGCAGTGAAGCGAACAGGGGGCCGGGGTCCTACAATGAGCAGTTCTTC
CDR3aa: CASSEANRGPGSYNEQFF

v_gene: TRBV19
abundance: once
d_gene: TRBD1
len: 16
j_gene: TRBJ2-4
CDR3nt: TGTGCCAGTAGTCCCAGGCCAGGGGGACCTAAAAACATTCAGTACTTC
CDR3aa: CASSPRPGGPKNIQYF

v_gene: TRBV27
abundance: -
d_gene: -
len: 15
j_gene: TRBJ2-3
CDR3nt: TGTGCCAGCAGTTTGGGGGAACGGAGCACAGATACGCAGTATTTT
CDR3aa: CASSLGERSTDTQYF

v_gene: TRBV6-1
abundance: -
d_gene: TRBD1
len: 15
j_gene: TRBJ1-2
CDR3nt: TGTGCCAGCAGTGTATCCGGGACAGGGCACTATGGCTACACCTTC
CDR3aa: CASSVSGTGHYGYTF

v_gene: TRBV5-6
abundance: -
d_gene: -
len: 16
j_gene: TRBJ1-2
CDR3nt: TGTGCCAGCCTTGGGGCAGGGAATCGACGTGACTATGGCTACACCTTC
CDR3aa: CASLGAGNRRDYGYTF

v_gene: TRBV29-1
abundance: -
d_gene: TRBD2
len: 17
j_gene: TRBJ2-1
CDR3nt: TGCAGCGTTGCTGGACAAGGGACTAGAAGCCCCTACAATGAGCAGTTCTTC
CDR3aa: CSVAGQGTRSPYNEQFF

v_gene: TRBV28
abundance: -
d_gene: TRBD2
len: 14
j_gene: TRBJ2-7
CDR3nt: TGTGCCACCCTAGGACTAGCGATAACCTACGAGCAGTACTTC
CDR3aa: CATLGLAITYEQYF

v_gene: TRBV7-9
abundance: -
d_gene: -
len: 16
j_gene: TRBJ2-3
CDR3nt: TGTGCCAGCAGCCTGGGACGGGCCAGGAGTTCAGATACGCAGTATTTT
CDR3aa: CASSLGRARSSDTQYF

v_gene: TRBV7-9
abundance: -
d_gene: -
len: 16
j_gene: TRBJ1-3
CDR3nt: TGTGCCAGCAGGCCCCGGGACCGCCTCGCTGGAAACACCATATATTTT
CDR3aa: CASRPRDRLAGNTIYF

v_gene: TRBV2
abundance: -
d_gene: TRBD2
len: 16
j_gene: TRBJ2-7
CDR3nt: TGTGCCAGCAAGCCCTCGGGAGCGGGGGCCACCTACGAGCAGTACTTC
CDR3aa: CASKPSGAGATYEQYF

v_gene: TRBV10-3
abundance: once
d_gene: TRBD1
len: 12
j_gene: TRBJ2-7
CDR3nt: TGTGCCATCAGCCAGGGGGCGGGAGAGCAGTACTTC
CDR3aa: CAISQGAGEQYF

v_gene: TRBV7-2
abundance: -
d_gene: TRBD2
len: 18
j_gene: TRBJ2-6
CDR3nt: TGTGCCAGCAGCTTAGCTGGGACTAGCGGATCTGGGGCCAACGTCCTGACTTTC
CDR3aa: CASSLAGTSGSGANVLTF

v_gene: TRBV15
abundance: few
d_gene: -
len: 14
j_gene: TRBJ1-1
CDR3nt: TGTGCCACCAGCAGACCCGCGGGGCACACTGAAGCTTTCTTT
CDR3aa: CATSRPAGHTEAFF

v_gene: TRBV6-1
abundance: -
d_gene: -
len: 17
j_gene: TRBJ2-3
CDR3nt: TGTGCCAGCAGTGAATTCAGGTCCAGGGTATTTTTAGATACGCAGTATTTT
CDR3aa: CASSEFRSRVFLDTQYF

v_gene: TRBV21-1
abundance: -
d_gene: -
len: 17
j_gene: TRBJ1-3
CDR3nt: TGTGCCAGCAGGGATCGACGAGAGCAGCTCGCACGAAACACCATATATTTT
CDR3aa: CASRDRREQLARNTIYF

v_gene: TRBV30
abundance: few
d_gene: -
len: 13
j_gene: TRBJ2-7
CDR3nt: TGTGCCTGGAGTACGAGCCTCCCCTACGAGCAGTACTTC
CDR3aa: CAWSTSLPYEQYF

v_gene: TRBV5-4
abundance: -
d_gene: -
len: 14
j_gene: TRBJ2-3
CDR3nt: TGTGCCAGCAGCCCAACGCACGCCACAGATACGCAGTATTTT
CDR3aa: CASSPTHATDTQYF

v_gene: TRBV6-1
abundance: -
d_gene: -
len: 13
j_gene: TRBJ2-5
CDR3nt: TGTGCCAGCAGTGAAGCGGGGGAAGAGACCCAGTACTTC
CDR3aa: CASSEAGEETQYF

v_gene: TRBV6-6
abundance: -
d_gene: -
len: 16
j_gene: TRBJ1-5
CDR3nt: TGTGCCAGCGTAGGAGGAAATTCAGGTATGGCGCAGCCCCAGCATTTT
CDR3aa: CASVGGNSGMAQPQHF

v_gene: TRBV28
abundance: -
d_gene: -
len: 15
j_gene: TRBJ1-5
CDR3nt: TGTGCCAGCAGTTTATTGGGAGGGGAGGATCAGCCCCAGCATTTT
CDR3aa: CASSLLGGEDQPQHF

v_gene: TRBV7-2
abundance: -
d_gene: -
len: 13
j_gene: TRBJ1-2
CDR3nt: TGTGCCAGCAGCACCGACGTTGGCTATGGCTACACCTTC
CDR3aa: CASSTDVGYGYTF

v_gene: TRBV9
abundance: few
d_gene: TRBD1
len: 15
j_gene: TRBJ2-7
CDR3nt: TGTGCCAGCAGCGTAGAGGGACAGGGGTTGGACGAGCAGTACTTC
CDR3aa: CASSVEGQGLDEQYF